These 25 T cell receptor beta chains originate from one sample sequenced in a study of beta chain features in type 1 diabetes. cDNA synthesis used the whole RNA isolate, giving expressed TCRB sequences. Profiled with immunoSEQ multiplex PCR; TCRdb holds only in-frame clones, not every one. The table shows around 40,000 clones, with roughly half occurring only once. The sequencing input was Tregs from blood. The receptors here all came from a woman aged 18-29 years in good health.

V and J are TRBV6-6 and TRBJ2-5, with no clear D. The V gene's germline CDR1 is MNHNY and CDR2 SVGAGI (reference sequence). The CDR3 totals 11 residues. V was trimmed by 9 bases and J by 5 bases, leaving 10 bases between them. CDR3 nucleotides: TGTGCCAGTTCCCTCCGGGAGACCCAGTACTTC. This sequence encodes CASSLRETQYF.

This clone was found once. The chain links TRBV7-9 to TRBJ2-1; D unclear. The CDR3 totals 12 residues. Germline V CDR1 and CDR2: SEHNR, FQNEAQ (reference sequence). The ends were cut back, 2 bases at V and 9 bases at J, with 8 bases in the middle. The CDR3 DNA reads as TGTGCCAGCAGCTTACTCCAGTTTGAGCAGTTCTTC. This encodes CASSLLQFEQFF.

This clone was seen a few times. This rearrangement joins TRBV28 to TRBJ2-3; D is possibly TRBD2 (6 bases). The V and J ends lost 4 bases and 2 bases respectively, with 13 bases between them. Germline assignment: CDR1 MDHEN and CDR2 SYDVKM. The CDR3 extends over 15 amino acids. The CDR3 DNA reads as TGTGCCAGCAGTTGGAAGGCGGGATCCACAGATACGCAGTATTTT. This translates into CASSWKAGSTDTQYF.

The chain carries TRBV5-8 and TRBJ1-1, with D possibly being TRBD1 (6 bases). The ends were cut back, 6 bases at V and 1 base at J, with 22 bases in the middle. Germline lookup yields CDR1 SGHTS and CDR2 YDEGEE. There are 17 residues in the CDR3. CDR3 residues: CASILTGWGAGNTEAFF. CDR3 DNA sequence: TGTGCCAGCATCCTAACAGGGTGGGGCGCGGGGAACACTGAAGCTTTCTTT.

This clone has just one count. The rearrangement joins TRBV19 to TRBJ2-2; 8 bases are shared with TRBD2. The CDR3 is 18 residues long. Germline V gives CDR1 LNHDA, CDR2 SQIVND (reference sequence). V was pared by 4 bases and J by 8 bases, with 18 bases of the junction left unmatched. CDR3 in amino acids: CASSTSGSSIYLTGELFF. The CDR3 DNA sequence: TGTGCCAGTAGTACCAGCGGGAGTTCGATCTATCTCACTGGGGAGCTGTTTTTT.

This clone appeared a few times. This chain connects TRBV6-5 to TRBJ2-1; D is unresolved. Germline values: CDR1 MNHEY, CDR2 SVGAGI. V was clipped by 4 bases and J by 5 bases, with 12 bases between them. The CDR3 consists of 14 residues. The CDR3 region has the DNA TGTGCCAGCAGTTTTGGCGGAGTCAACAATGAGCAGTTCTTC. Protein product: CASSFGGVNNEQFF.

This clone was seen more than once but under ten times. As DNA, the CDR3 is TGTGCCAGCAGCTTGGCCCGGACAACCAAAAACATTCAGTACTTC. Amino acids: CASSLARTTKNIQYF. J is TRBJ2-4 and V is TRBV5-4, with D possibly TRBD1 on 5 matching bases. Deletions cut 0 bases from V and 2 bases from J, with 9 bases between. Per germline, CDR1 SGHNT and CDR2 YYREEE (reference sequence). The CDR3 covers 15 residues.

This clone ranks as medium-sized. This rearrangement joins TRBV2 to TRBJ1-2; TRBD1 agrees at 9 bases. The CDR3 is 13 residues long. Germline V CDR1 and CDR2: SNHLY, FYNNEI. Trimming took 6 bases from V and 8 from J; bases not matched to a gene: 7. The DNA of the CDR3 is TGTGCCAGCAGCGAGGACAGGGGCAGAGGCTACACCTTC. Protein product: CASSEDRGRGYTF. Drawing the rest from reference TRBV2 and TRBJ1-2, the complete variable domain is EPEVTQTPSHQVTQMGQEVILRCVPISNHLYFYWYRQILGQKVEFLVSFYNNEISEKSEIFDDQFSVERPDGSNFTLKIRSTKLEDSAMYFCASSEDRGRGYTFGSGTRLTVV.

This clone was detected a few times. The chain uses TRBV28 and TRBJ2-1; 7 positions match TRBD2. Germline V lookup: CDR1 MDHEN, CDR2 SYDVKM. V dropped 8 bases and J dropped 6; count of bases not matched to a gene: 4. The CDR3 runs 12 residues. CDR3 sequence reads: CASREARNEQFF. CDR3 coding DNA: TGTGCCAGCCGGGAGGCTCGCAATGAGCAGTTCTTC.

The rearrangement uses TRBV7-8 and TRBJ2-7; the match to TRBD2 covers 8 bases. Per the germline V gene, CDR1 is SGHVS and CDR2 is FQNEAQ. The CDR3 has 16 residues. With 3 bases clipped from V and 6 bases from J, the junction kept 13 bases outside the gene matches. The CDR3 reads CASSFRGGLVGGEQYF. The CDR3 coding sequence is TGTGCCAGCAGCTTTAGAGGGGGACTAGTTGGGGGCGAGCAGTACTTC.

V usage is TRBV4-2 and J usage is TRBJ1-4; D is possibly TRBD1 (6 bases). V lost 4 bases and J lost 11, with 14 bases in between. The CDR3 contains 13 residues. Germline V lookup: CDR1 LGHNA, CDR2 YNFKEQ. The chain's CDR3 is CASSPGEANKLFF. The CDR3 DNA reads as TGTGCCAGCAGCCCAGGGGAAGCAAATAAACTGTTTTTT.

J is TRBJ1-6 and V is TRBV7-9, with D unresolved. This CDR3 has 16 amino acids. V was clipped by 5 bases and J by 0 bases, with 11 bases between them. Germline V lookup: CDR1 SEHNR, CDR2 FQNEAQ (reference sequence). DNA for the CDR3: TGTGCCAGCAGCAATAGACGCGGCTCCTATAATTCACCCCTCCACTTT. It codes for CASSNRRGSYNSPLHF.

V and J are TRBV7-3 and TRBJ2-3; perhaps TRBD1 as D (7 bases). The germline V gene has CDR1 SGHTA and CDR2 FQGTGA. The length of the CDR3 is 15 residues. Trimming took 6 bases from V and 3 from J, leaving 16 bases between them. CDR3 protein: CASRLDAGGTDTQYF. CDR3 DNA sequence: TGTGCCAGCAGACTCGACGCAGGGGGGACAGATACGCAGTATTTT.

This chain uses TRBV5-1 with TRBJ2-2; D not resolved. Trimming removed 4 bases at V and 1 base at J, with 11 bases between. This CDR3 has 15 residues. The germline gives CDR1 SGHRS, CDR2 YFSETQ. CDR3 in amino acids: CASSQTSGNTGELFF. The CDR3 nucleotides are TGCGCCAGCAGCCAGACCTCAGGGAACACCGGGGAGCTGTTTTTT.

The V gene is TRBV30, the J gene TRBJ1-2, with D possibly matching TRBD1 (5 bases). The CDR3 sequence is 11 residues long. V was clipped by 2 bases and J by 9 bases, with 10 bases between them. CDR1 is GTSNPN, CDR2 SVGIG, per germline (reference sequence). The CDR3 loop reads CAWSQQARYTF. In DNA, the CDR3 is TGTGCCTGGAGTCAACAGGCCCGCTACACCTTC.

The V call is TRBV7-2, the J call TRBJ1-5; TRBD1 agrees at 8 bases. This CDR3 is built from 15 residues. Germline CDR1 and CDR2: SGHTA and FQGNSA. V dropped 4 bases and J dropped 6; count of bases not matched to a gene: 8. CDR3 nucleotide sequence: TGTGCCAGCAGCTCATCAGGGGGCGCGGGTCAGCCCCAGCATTTT. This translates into CASSSSGGAGQPQHF.

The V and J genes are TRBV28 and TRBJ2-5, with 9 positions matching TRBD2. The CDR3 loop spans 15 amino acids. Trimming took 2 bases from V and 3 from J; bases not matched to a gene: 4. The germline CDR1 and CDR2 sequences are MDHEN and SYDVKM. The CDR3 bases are TGTGCCAGCAGTTTAACGACTAGCGGAAAAGAGACCCAGTACTTC. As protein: CASSLTTSGKETQYF. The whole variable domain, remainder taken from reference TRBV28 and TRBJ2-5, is DVKVTQSSRYLVKRTGEKVFLECVQDMDHENMFWYRQDPGLGLRLIYFSYDVKMKEKGDIPEGYSVSREKKERFSLILESASTNQTSMYLCASSLTTSGKETQYFGPGTRLLVL.

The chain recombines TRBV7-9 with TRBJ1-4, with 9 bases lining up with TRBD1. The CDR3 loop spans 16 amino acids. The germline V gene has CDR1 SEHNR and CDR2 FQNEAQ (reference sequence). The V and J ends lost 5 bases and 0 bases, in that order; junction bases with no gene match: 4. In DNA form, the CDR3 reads TGTGCCAGCAGCGCGGGACAGGGAGCAACTAATGAAAAACTGTTTTTT. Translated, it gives CASSAGQGATNEKLFF.

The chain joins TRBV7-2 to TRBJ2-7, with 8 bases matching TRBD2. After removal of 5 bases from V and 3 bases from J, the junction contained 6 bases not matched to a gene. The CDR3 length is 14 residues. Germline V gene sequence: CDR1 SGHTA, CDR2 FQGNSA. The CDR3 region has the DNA TGTGCCAGCAGCGTTACCGGGACTAGCTACGAGCAGTACTTC. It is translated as CASSVTGTSYEQYF.

The CDR3 DNA reads as TGTGCCAGCAGTTACGGACAGAGCTCCTACGAGCAGTACTTC. Translation gives CASSYGQSSYEQYF. The chain recombines TRBV6-6 with TRBJ2-7; D perhaps matches TRBD1 (6 bases). The CDR3 loop spans 14 amino acids. The V end was cut by 2 bases, the J end by 0 bases, with 8 bases between. Germline CDR1 reads MNHNY; CDR2 reads SVGAGI (reference sequence).

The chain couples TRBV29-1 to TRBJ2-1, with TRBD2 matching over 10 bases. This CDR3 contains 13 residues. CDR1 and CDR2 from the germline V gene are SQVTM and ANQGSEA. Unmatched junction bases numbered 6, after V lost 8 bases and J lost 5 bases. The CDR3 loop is CSKLAGWDNEQFF. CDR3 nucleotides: TGCAGCAAACTAGCGGGGTGGGACAATGAGCAGTTCTTC.

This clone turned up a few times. CDR3 region: CASSSGNVYEQYF. CDR3 DNA: TGTGCCAGCAGTTCCGGGAACGTCTACGAGCAGTACTTC. This rearrangement joins TRBV28 to TRBJ2-5, with a tentative D call TRBD2 (5 bases). Gene TRBJ2-7 matches the end of the DNA better, so the J call may be wrong. Germline values: CDR1 MDHEN, CDR2 SYDVKM. The CDR3 runs 13 residues.

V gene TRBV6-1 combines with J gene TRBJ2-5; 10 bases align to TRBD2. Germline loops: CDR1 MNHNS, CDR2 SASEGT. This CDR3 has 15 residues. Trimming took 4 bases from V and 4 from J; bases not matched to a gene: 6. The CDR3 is CASSGTSGILETQYF. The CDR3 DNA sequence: TGTGCCAGCAGTGGGACTAGCGGTATACTAGAGACCCAGTACTTC.

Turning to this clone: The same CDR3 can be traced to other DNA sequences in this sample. The CDR3: CASSGEQNTEAFF. The CDR3 nucleotides are TGTGCCAGCAGTGGAGAGCAAAACACTGAAGCTTTCTTT. V usage is TRBV2 and J usage is TRBJ1-1; D not resolved. The CDR3 extends over 13 amino acids. CDR1 is SNHLY, CDR2 FYNNEI, per germline. Between the trimmed V and J ends, which lost 4 bases and 2 bases, there was a span of 8 bases.

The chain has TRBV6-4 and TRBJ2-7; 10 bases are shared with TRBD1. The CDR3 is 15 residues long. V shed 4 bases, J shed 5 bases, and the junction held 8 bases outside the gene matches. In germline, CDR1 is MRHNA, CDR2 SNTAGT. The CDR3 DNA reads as TGTGCCAGCAGTGGGGACAGGGGATTCTGGCACGAGCAGTACTTC. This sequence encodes CASSGDRGFWHEQYF.